The entry below gives a single T cell receptor (beta chain) sequence along with its context. Assay: immunoSEQ multiplex PCR; the TCRdb copy retains only in-frame clones and omits some. The repertoire includes approximately 16,000 clones, 65% to 90% of them detected once, and about 18% sits in the top ten. The sample belongs to a study of T cell changes during pregnancy in multiple sclerosis. Germline trimming cut 0 bases from V and 5 bases from J; bases unmatched to any gene: 4. CDR1 is SNHLY, CDR2 FYNNEI, per germline. CDR3 size: 14 residues. J is TRBJ2-7 and V is TRBV2, with 7 bases that match TRBD1. This receptor was obtained from a female donor in good health, enrolled as a control in a pregnancy study. This specimen was CD8+ T cells from peripheral blood mononuclear cells, taken after pregnancy. CDR3 amino acids: CASSEATGWDEQYF. DNA for the CDR3: TGTGCCAGCAGTGAAGCGACAGGGTGGGACGAGCAGTACTTC.